This T cell receptor beta chain was identified in a study of shared clonotypes between healthy human individuals. Study information: There were three CD4 naive, three CD4 memory, two CD8 naive and one CD8 memory plates per donor. General observations from the study: Larger estimated richness was generally recorded for naive subsets relative to memory subsets. An effect of sequencing depth on clonotype sharing among donors was expected.

Terminally differentiated effector memory CD45RA+ cells were excluded from the naive CD8 cells, which were CD45RO-negative and positively selected for CCR7. TCRdb's copy holds only in-frame clones and misses some; the assay was immunoSEQ multiplex PCR. The sample has millions of clones, just under 95% seen once; the top ten hold about 1.1%. The V end was cut by 1 base, the J end by 3 bases, with 15 bases between. CDR3 length: 16 residues. Germline V gene data show CDR1 as SGHDT and CDR2 as YYEEEE. As regards this clone: As yet, its antigen is unknown.

This receptor was taken from a man aged 18-30 years in good health. The sequencing sample was made of naive CD8+ T cells sorted from blood. The rearrangement joins TRBV5-6 to TRBJ2-3; D possibly corresponds to TRBD1 (5 bases). CDR3: CASSLLINPGTDTQYF. The DNA of the CDR3 is TGTGCCAGCAGCTTGTTGATTAACCCAGGGACAGATACGCAGTATTTT.